This T cell receptor beta chain is from a study of blood T cell repertoires in COVID-19. Study overall: COVID-19 samples from acute and convalescent phases originated in the United States, Italy and Spain.

Germline lookup yields CDR1 SGHRS and CDR2 YFSETQ. V was pared by 2 bases and J by 5 bases, with 3 bases of the junction left unmatched. This CDR3 spans 16 amino acids. How the authors handled the data: From reference gene primer amplification, estimates of nucleated cell counts were derived. The assay was immunoSEQ multiplex PCR, and TCRdb's table has in-frame clones only and misses some. V and J calls and clone size are as listed in that table; D and trimming were resolved from the DNA. The data hold about 74,000 clones, with just over 85% observed a single time. The chain combines TRBV5-1 with TRBJ2-5; TRBD2 agrees at 16 bases. This clonotype originated in a woman older than 75 with active or convalescent COVID-19. Material for sequencing was peripheral blood. The CDR3 here is CASSFTGLAGGETQYF. In DNA form, the CDR3 reads TGCGCCAGCAGCTTCACGGGACTAGCGGGGGGGGAGACCCAGTACTTC.